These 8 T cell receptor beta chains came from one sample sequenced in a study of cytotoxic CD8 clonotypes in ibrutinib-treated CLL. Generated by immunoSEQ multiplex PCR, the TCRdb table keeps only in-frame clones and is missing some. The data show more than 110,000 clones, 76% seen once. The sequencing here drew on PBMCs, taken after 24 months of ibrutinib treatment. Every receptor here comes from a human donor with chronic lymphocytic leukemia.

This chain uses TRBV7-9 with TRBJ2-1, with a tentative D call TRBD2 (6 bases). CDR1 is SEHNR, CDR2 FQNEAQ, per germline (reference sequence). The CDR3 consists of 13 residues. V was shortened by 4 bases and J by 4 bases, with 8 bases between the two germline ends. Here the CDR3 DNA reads TGTGCCAGCAGCTGGGGGAGGTACAATGAGCAGTTCTTC. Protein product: CASSWGRYNEQFF.

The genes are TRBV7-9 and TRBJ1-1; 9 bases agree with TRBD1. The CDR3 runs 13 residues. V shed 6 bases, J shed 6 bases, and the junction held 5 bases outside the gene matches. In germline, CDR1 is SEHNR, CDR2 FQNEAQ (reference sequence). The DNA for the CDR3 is TGTGCCAGCAGACGGACAGGGGCGCCTGAAGCTTTCTTT. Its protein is CASRRTGAPEAFF.

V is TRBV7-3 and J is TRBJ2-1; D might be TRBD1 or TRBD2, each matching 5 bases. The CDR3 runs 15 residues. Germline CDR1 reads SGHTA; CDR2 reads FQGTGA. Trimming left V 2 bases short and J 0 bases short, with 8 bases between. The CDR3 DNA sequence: TGTGCCAGCAGCTTAGAGGGGAGCTCCTACAATGAGCAGTTCTTC. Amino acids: CASSLEGSSYNEQFF. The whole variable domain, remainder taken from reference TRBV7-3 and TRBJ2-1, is GAGVSQTPSNKVTEKGKYVELRCDPISGHTALYWYRQSLGQGPEFLIYFQGTGAADDSGLPNDRFFAVRPEGSVSTLKIQRTERGDSAVYLCASSLEGSSYNEQFFGPGTRLTVL.

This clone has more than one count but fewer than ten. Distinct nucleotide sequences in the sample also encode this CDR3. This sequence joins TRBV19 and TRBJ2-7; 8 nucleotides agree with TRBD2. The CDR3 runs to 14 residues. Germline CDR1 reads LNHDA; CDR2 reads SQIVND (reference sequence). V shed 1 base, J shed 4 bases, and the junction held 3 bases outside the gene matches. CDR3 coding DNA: TGTGCCAGTAGTATAGCCGGGACTAGTTACGAGCAGTACTTC. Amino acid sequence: CASSIAGTSYEQYF.

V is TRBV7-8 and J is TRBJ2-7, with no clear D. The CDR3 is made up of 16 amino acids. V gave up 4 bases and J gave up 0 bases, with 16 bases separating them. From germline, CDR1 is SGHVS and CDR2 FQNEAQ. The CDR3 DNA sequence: TGTGCCAGCAGCTCGGACGGGTTCTACTCCTCCTACGAGCAGTACTTC. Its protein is CASSSDGFYSSYEQYF.

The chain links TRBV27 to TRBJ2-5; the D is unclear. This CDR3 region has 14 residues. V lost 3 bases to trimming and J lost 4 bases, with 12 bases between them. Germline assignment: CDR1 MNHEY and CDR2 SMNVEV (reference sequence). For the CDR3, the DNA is TGTGCCAGCAGTTTTTCGGTGTGGGGAGAGACCCAGTACTTC. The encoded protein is CASSFSVWGETQYF.

CDR3 bases: TGTGCCAGCAGTTATCTATCGGGGGCGGGGACAGATACGCAGTATTTT. Translating gives CASSYLSGAGTDTQYF. V gene TRBV6-5 combines with J gene TRBJ2-3; D may correspond to TRBD1 or TRBD2 (6 bases each). Germline V gene lookup returns CDR1 MNHEY and CDR2 SVGAGI. There are 16 residues in the CDR3. Trimming cost V 3 bases and J 3 bases, with 16 bases left between them.

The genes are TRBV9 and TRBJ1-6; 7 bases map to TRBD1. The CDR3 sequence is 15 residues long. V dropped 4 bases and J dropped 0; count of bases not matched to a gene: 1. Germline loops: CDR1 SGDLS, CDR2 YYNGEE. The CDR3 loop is CASSRDSSYNSPLHF. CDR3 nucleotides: TGTGCCAGCAGCAGGGACAGCTCCTATAATTCACCCCTCCACTTT.